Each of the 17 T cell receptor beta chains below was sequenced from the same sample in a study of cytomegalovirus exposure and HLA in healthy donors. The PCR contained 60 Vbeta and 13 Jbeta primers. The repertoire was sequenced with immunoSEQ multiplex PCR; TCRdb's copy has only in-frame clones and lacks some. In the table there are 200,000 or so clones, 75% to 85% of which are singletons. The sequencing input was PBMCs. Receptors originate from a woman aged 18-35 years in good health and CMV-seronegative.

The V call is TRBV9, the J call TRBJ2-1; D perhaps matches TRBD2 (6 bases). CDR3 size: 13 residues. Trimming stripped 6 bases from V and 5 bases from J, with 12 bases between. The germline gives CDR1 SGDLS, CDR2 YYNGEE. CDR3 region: CASTGGAHNEQFF. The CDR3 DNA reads TGTGCCAGCACTGGCGGGGCTCACAATGAGCAGTTCTTC.

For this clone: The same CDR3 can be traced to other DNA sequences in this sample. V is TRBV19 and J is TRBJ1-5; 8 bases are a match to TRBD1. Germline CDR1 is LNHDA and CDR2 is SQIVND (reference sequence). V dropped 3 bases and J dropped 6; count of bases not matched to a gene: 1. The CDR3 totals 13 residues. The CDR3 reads CASSMTGVQPQHF. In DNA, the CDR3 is TGTGCCAGTAGTATGACAGGGGTTCAGCCCCAGCATTTT.

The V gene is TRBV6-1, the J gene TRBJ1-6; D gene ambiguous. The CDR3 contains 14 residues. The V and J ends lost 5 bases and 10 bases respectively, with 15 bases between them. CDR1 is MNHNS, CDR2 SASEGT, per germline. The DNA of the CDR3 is TGTGCCAGCAGTCTGACCCAAAGGAGGTCACCCCTCCACTTT. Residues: CASSLTQRRSPLHF.

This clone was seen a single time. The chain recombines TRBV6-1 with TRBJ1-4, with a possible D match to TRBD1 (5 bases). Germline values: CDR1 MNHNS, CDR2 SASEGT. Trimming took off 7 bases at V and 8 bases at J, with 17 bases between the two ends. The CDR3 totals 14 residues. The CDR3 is CASKVGGVREKLFF. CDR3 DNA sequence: TGTGCCAGCAAAGTTGGAGGGGTGAGGGAAAAACTGTTTTTT.

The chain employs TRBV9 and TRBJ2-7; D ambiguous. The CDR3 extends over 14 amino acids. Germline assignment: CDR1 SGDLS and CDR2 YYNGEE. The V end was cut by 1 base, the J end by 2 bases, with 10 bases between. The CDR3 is CASSVTGGTYEQYF. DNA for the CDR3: TGTGCCAGCAGCGTAACGGGTGGAACCTACGAGCAGTACTTC.

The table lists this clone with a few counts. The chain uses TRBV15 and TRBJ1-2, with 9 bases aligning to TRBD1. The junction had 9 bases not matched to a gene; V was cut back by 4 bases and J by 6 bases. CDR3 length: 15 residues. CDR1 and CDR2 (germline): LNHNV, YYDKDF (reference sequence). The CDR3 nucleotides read TGTGCCACCAGCATGGAGGACAGGGGCGGGAATGGCTACACCTTC. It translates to CATSMEDRGGNGYTF. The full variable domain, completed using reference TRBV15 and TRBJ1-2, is DAMVIQNPRYQVTQFGKPVTLSCSQTLNHNVMYWYQQKSSQAPKLLFHYYDKDFNNEADTPDNFQSRRPNTSFCFLDIRSPGLGDTAMYLCATSMEDRGGNGYTFGSGTRLTVV.

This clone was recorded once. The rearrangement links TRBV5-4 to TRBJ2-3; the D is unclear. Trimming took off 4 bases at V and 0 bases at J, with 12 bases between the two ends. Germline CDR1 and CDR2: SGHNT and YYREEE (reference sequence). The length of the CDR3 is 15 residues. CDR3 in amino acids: CASSRDTTSTDTQYF. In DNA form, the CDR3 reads TGTGCCAGCAGCCGCGACACCACTAGCACAGATACGCAGTATTTT.

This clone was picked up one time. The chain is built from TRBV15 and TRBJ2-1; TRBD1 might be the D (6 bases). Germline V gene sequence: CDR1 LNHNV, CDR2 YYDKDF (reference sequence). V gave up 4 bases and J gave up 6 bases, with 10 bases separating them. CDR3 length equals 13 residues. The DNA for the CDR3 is TGTGCCACCAGCACTACCAGGGGCAATGAGCAGTTCTTC. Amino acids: CATSTTRGNEQFF.

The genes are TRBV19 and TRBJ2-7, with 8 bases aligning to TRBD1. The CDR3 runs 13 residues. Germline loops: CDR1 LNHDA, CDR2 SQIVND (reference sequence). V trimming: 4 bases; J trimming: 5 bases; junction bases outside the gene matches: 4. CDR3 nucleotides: TGTGCCAGTAGTACGGTGACAGGGGACGAGCAGTACTTC. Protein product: CASSTVTGDEQYF.

The CDR3: CASSSFIQGPEAFF. CDR3 coding DNA: TGCGCCAGCAGCTCATTTATACAGGGTCCTGAAGCTTTCTTT. The rearrangement links TRBV5-1 to TRBJ1-1; D perhaps matches TRBD1 (6 bases). CDR3 length equals 14 residues. Trimming left V 3 bases short and J 6 bases short, with 15 bases between. From germline, CDR1 is SGHRS and CDR2 YFSETQ.

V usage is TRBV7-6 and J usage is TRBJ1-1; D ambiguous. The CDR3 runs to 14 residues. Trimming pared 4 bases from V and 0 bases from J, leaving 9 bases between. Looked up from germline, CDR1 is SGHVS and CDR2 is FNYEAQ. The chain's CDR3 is CASSSTQMNTEAFF. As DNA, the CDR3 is TGTGCCAGCAGCTCAACCCAGATGAACACTGAAGCTTTCTTT.

Here the CDR3 DNA reads TGTGCCCACGGTCAGCGGGTACCCGGGGAGCTGTTTTTT. As protein: CAHGQRVPGELFF. The chain recombines TRBV7-9 with TRBJ2-2; a possible D gene is TRBD2 (6 bases). This CDR3 region has 13 residues. Trimming shortened V by 11 bases and J by 6 bases, and 16 bases separated the two germline ends. The germline V gene has CDR1 SEHNR and CDR2 FQNEAQ (reference sequence).

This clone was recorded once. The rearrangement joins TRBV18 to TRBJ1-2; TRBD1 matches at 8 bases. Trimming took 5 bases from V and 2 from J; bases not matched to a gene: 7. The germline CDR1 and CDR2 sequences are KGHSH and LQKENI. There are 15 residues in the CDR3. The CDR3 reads CASSAGTGSNYGYTF. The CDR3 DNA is TGTGCCAGCTCAGCGGGGACAGGTTCGAACTATGGCTACACCTTC.

The DNA of the CDR3 is TGTGCCAGCAGTCCCTCCACAGGGGGGTACAATGAGCAGTTCTTC. It translates to CASSPSTGGYNEQFF. The chain uses TRBV27 and TRBJ2-1; the match to TRBD1 covers 8 bases. Trimming cost V 5 bases and J 4 bases; bases outside gene matches: 7. The CDR3 has 15 amino acids. Germline V gene sequence: CDR1 MNHEY, CDR2 SMNVEV (reference sequence).

CDR3 loop: CANQGEGEQYF. The CDR3 DNA reads TGTGCCAACCAGGGGGAAGGTGAGCAGTATTTT. The chain is built from TRBV2 and TRBJ2-3; TRBD1 matches 7 bases. The CDR3 runs to 11 residues. J gave up 11 bases and V 10 bases, and 9 bases lay outside the gene matches. The germline CDR1 and CDR2 sequences are SNHLY and FYNNEI.

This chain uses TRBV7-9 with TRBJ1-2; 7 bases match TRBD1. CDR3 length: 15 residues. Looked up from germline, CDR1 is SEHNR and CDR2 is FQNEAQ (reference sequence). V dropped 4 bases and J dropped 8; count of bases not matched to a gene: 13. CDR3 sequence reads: CASSSSDRVQLGYTF. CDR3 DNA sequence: TGTGCCAGCAGCTCCTCAGACAGGGTGCAGTTGGGCTACACCTTC. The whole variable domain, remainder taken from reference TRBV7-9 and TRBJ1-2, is DTGVSQNPRHKITKRGQNVTFRCDPISEHNRLYWYRQTLGQGPEFLTYFQNEAQLEKSRLLSDRFSAERPKGSFSTLEIQRTEQGDSAMYLCASSSSDRVQLGYTFGSGTRLTVV.

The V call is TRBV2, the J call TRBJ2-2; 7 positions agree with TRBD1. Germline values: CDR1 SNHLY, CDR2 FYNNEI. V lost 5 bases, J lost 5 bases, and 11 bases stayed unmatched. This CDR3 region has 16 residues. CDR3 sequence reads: CASSYTGTVPTGELFF. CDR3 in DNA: TGTGCCAGCAGTTACACCGGGACAGTACCGACCGGGGAGCTGTTTTTT.